Listed below are T cell receptor beta chains from one sample, sequenced in a study of control samples from healthy donors and cancer patients. Sequencing was performed with immunoSEQ multiplex PCR; in TCRdb, only in-frame clones are kept and a portion is missing. The sample lists 150,000 or so clones, roughly 90% occurring once. Source material: blood. The origin of the receptors is a man between 18 and 29 years old in good health. CDR3s include the opening cysteine and the closing phenylalanine or tryptophan. Fields, in order: D gene, J gene, V gene, clone size, CDR3 protein, CDR3 DNA. The D gene is left open where the match is weak. Not every row has a clone size; where given, it reads once, few, many or a size class.

>TRBD2|TRBJ2-5|TRBV19|-
CASSIRRGEQETQYF
TGTGCCAGTAGTATAAGGCGGGGGGAACAAGAGACCCAGTACTTC
>-|TRBJ1-1|TRBV11-2|-
CASSLVGGGMNTEAFF
TGTGCCAGCAGCTTAGTGGGCGGGGGTATGAACACTGAAGCTTTCTTT
>TRBD1|TRBJ1-6|TRBV3-1/TRBV3-2|-
CASSQETGGDSPLHF
TGTGCCAGCAGCCAAGAGACAGGGGGGGATTCACCCCTCCACTTT
>TRBD2|TRBJ2-2|TRBV5-1|-
CASSLAPLAGGTGELFF
TGCGCCAGCAGCTTGGCCCCACTAGCGGGGGGCACCGGGGAGCTGTTTTTT
>-|TRBJ1-1|TRBV7-9|-
CASSFGGPEAFF
TGTGCCAGCAGCTTCGGGGGGCCTGAAGCTTTCTTT
>-|TRBJ2-1|TRBV25-1|-
CASSEGAGRNEQFF
TGTGCCAGCAGTGAAGGGGCAGGGAGGAATGAGCAGTTCTTC
>TRBD1|TRBJ2-2|TRBV2|few
CASREDRGTGELFF
TGTGCCAGCAGGGAAGACAGGGGCACCGGGGAGCTGTTTTTT
>-|TRBJ1-4|TRBV7-2|-
CASSLGQSNEKLFF
TGTGCCAGCAGCCTAGGACAGAGCAATGAAAAACTGTTTTTT
>-|TRBJ1-2|TRBV5-6|-
CASSLGSINYGYTF
TGTGCCAGCAGCTTGGGATCGATTAACTATGGCTACACCTTC
>-|TRBJ2-2|TRBV7-2|-
CASSWGTANTGELFF
TGTGCCAGCAGCTGGGGGACCGCGAACACCGGGGAGCTGTTTTTT
>-|TRBJ1-5|TRBV11-2|-
CASSLDKGLPQHF
TGTGCCAGCAGCTTAGACAAGGGGTTGCCCCAGCATTTT
>-|TRBJ2-3|TRBV5-1|-
CASSLAGNFNTDTQYF
TGCGCCAGCAGCTTGGCCGGCAACTTTAACACAGATACGCAGTATTTT
>TRBD2|TRBJ2-7|TRBV4-1|once
CASSRTLAGVSYEQYF
TGCGCCAGCAGCCGGACTCTAGCGGGGGTATCCTACGAGCAGTACTTC
>TRBD1|TRBJ1-5|TRBV5-1|-
CASSVGTGGREPQHF
TGCGCCAGCAGCGTCGGGACAGGGGGCAGGGAGCCCCAGCATTTT
>-|TRBJ2-7|TRBV7-2|-
CASSLLFGNYEQYF
TGTGCCAGCAGCTTATTGTTCGGAAACTACGAGCAGTACTTC
>TRBD2|TRBJ2-1|TRBV6-2/TRBV6-3|-
CASSYDPRTSGGGSYNEQFF
TGTGCCAGCAGTTACGACCCCCGGACTAGCGGGGGTGGCTCCTACAATGAGCAGTTCTTC
>-|TRBJ2-7|TRBV3-1/TRBV3-2|-
CASSHGELAYEQYF
TGTGCCAGCAGCCATGGGGAACTAGCCTACGAGCAGTACTTC
>-|TRBJ2-7|TRBV9|-
CASSVAAGVYEQYF
TGTGCCAGCAGCGTAGCAGCAGGGGTGTACGAGCAGTACTTC
>TRBD1|TRBJ2-3|TRBV18|-
CASSLPAGTDRDTQYF
TGTGCCAGCTCACTTCCCGCCGGGACAGACAGAGATACGCAGTATTTT
>-|TRBJ2-6|TRBV6-6|-
CASGSSDSGANVLTF
TGTGCCAGCGGAAGTTCGGACTCTGGGGCCAACGTCCTGACTTTC
>-|TRBJ1-6|TRBV11-2|once
CASSSGLRGAQGNSPLHF
TGTGCCAGCAGCTCAGGTTTAAGGGGGGCGCAGGGGAATTCACCCCTCCACTTT
>TRBD1|TRBJ1-3|TRBV27|few
CASSFRGGTGNTIYF
TGTGCCAGCAGCTTCAGGGGGGGCACTGGAAACACCATATATTTT
>-|TRBJ2-5|TRBV19|-
CASSMIGGAETQYF
TGTGCCAGTAGTATGATTGGGGGGGCAGAGACCCAGTACTTC
>TRBD1|TRBJ2-5|TRBV7-9|-
CASSFVAQGVETQYF
TGTGCCAGCAGCTTTGTGGCACAGGGGGTGGAGACCCAGTACTTC
>-|TRBJ2-3|TRBV30|-
CAWTPRDTQYF
TGTGCCTGGACCCCCAGAGATACGCAGTATTTT
>-|TRBJ1-2|TRBV9|-
CASSVGLLRDRDGYTF
TGTGCCAGCAGCGTAGGCCTCCTCAGGGACCGGGATGGCTACACCTTC
>TRBD1|TRBJ2-5|TRBV5-6|-
CASSLVGTGYGETQYF
TGTGCCAGCAGCTTGGTGGGGACAGGGTATGGAGAGACCCAGTACTTC
>-|TRBJ2-7|TRBV7-9|-
CASSLGREGAEQYF
TGTGCCAGCAGCTTAGGCAGGGAAGGAGCCGAGCAGTACTTC
>TRBD1|TRBJ2-7|TRBV6-5|-
CASSYDRGNRYEQYF
TGTGCCAGCAGTTACGACAGGGGAAATCGCTACGAGCAGTACTTC
>TRBD2|TRBJ2-2|TRBV3-1/TRBV3-2|-
CASSHVAGGFVVTGELFF
TGTGCCAGCAGCCACGTTGCGGGGGGTTTCGTGGTCACCGGGGAGCTGTTTTTT
>-|TRBJ2-7|TRBV7-2|-
CASSLVGGDEQYF
TGTGCCAGCAGCTTAGTCGGGGGAGACGAGCAGTACTTC
>-|TRBJ2-1|TRBV11-3|-
CASSPLGYNEQFF
TGTGCCAGCAGCCCGTTGGGGTACAATGAGCAGTTCTTC
>-|TRBJ1-1|TRBV10-3|-
CAISEGNSEAFF
TGTGCCATCAGTGAGGGAAACAGTGAAGCTTTCTTT
>-|TRBJ2-7|TRBV6-5|once
CASSYHQGYPYEQYF
TGTGCCAGCAGTTACCATCAAGGGTATCCCTACGAGCAGTACTTC
>-|TRBJ2-6|TRBV2|-
CASSANSGANVLTF
TGTGCCAGCAGTGCAAATTCTGGGGCCAACGTCCTGACTTTC
>-|TRBJ2-2|TRBV19|-
CASSSVGQGADTGEPFF
-
>TRBD1|TRBJ1-2|TRBV20-1|-
CSASGSGTGFYGYTF
TGCAGTGCTAGTGGCTCCGGGACAGGGTTCTATGGCTACACCTTC
>-|TRBJ2-3|TRBV11-2|-
CASSSRRDLTTDTQYF
TGTGCCAGCAGCTCGCGCCGGGACTTAACCACAGATACGCAGTATTTT
>-|TRBJ1-2|TRBV11-2|-
CASSPVEGYGYTF
TGTGCCAGCAGCCCGGTGGAGGGCTATGGCTACACCTTC
>-|TRBJ2-1|TRBV9|-
CASSVEASVTTEQFF
TGTGCCAGCAGCGTAGAAGCGTCCGTCACAACTGAGCAGTTCTTC
>TRBD1|TRBJ2-7|TRBV5-4|-
CASSFSVTGNEQYF
TGTGCCAGCAGCTTCTCCGTGACAGGGAACGAGCAGTACTTC
>-|TRBJ1-2|TRBV7-3|-
CASSFGDYGYTF
TGTGCCAGCAGCTTCGGGGACTATGGCTACACCTTC
>TRBD2|TRBJ2-2|TRBV29-1|once
CSVTPRGGGTGELFF
TGCAGCGTAACCCCTCGCGGGGGGGGGACCGGGGAGCTGTTTTTT
>-|TRBJ2-7|TRBV6-2/TRBV6-3|-
CASSLSSYEQYF
TGTGCCAGCAGTCTCAGCTCCTACGAGCAGTACTTC
>TRBD1|TRBJ2-2|TRBV9|-
CASSVVDRGPGELFF
TGTGCCAGCAGCGTAGTGGACAGGGGGCCCGGGGAGCTGTTTTTT
>TRBD1|TRBJ1-2|TRBV5-4|-
CASSGKGQPVYGYTF
TGTGCCAGCAGCGGAAAGGGACAGCCCGTCTATGGCTACACCTTC
>TRBD1|TRBJ1-6|TRBV9|-
CASSRGDRYSPLHF
TGTGCCAGCAGCCGAGGGGACAGGTATTCACCCCTCCACTTT
>-|TRBJ1-4|TRBV4-1|-
CASSQDVKGGFANEKLFF
TGCGCCAGCAGCCAAGATGTGAAGGGGGGGTTTGCTAATGAAAAACTGTTTTTT
>TRBD2|TRBJ2-3|TRBV7-6|once
CASSPGLAGGSSTDTQYF
TGTGCCAGCAGCCCAGGACTAGCGGGGGGCTCTAGCACAGATACGCAGTATTTT
>-|TRBJ1-1|TRBV11-2|-
CASSSDSSTEAFF
TGTGCCAGCAGCTCCGACAGTTCCACTGAAGCTTTCTTT
>TRBD1|TRBJ1-2|TRBV5-1|-
CASSSLGTGGSGYTF
TGCGCCAGCAGCAGCCTTGGGACAGGGGGAAGTGGCTACACCTTC